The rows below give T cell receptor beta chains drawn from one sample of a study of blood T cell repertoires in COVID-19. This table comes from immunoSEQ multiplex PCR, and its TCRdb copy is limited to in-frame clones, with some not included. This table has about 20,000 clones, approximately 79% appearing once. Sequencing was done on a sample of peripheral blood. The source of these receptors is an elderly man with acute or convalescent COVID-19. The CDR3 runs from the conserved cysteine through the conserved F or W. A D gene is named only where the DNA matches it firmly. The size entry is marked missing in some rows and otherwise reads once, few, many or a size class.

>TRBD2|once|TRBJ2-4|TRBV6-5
TGTGCCAGCGGGTTTGGGGGGGTGGAAAACATTCAGTACTTC
CASGFGGVENIQYF
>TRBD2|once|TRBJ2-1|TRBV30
TGTGCCTTAGCGACTAGCGGGACGCGTGATGAGCAGTTCTTC
CALATSGTRDEQFF
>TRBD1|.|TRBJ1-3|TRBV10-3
TGTGCCATCAGTGGGACCAACAGGGGATCTGGAAACACCATATATTTT
CAISGTNRGSGNTIYF
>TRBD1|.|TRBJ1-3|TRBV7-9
TGTGCCAGCAGTGCGGGACAGCCCAACTCTGGAAACACCATATATTTT
CASSAGQPNSGNTIYF
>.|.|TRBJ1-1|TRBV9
TGTGCCAGCAGCGTGATGCCTGACAGGAACACTGAAGCTTTCTTT
CASSVMPDRNTEAFF
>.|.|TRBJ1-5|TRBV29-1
TGCAGCGTAAAGACTGCGCCCAATCAGCCCCAGCATTTT
CSVKTAPNQPQHF
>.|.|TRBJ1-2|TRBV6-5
TGTGCCAGCAGTTACTCACGGGCAGGGGTTAGCGGCTACACCTTC
CASSYSRAGVSGYTF
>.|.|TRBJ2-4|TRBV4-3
TGCGCCAGCAGCCAAGGAACAGCCGCAGACATTCAGTACTTC
CASSQGTAADIQYF
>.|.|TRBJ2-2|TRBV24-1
TGTGCCACCAGTGATGGCCCTAGCGCTCGGGGCCCCGGGGAGCTGTTTTTT
CATSDGPSARGPGELFF
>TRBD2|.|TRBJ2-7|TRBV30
TGTGCCTTACGGACTAGATTGGACGAGCAGTACTTC
CALRTRLDEQYF
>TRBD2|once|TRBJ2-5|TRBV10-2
TGCGCCAGCAGTGATGAGGGACTAGCGGGACGAGAGACCCAGTACTTC
CASSDEGLAGRETQYF
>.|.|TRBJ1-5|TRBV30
TGTGCCTGGCCAACCTTTCCAATTAAGGAGGTACAGGGATATAGCAATCAGCCCCAGCATTTT
CAWPTFPIKEVQGYSNQPQHF
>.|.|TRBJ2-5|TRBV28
TGTGCCAGCAGTCCCCCCGGGGACAAAGAGACCCAGTACTTC
CASSPPGDKETQYF
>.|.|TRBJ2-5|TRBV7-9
TGTGCCAGCAGCTTTGAGGAGGGCCTAAACCAAGAGACCCAGTACTTC
CASSFEEGLNQETQYF
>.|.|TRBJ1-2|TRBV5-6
TGTGCCAGCACTCTAAGGACAGCTTCTAACTATGGCTACACCTTC
CASTLRTASNYGYTF
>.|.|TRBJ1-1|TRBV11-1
TGTGCCAGCAGCACTAGCGACCGGACTGAAGCTTTCTTT
CASSTSDRTEAFF
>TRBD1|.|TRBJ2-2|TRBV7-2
TGTGCCAGCACAACCGGGACAGGGGGCGGGGAGCTGTTTTTT
CASTTGTGGGELFF
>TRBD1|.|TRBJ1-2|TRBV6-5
TGTGCCAGCAGTTACCTCGGACAGGTCTATGGCTACACCTTC
CASSYLGQVYGYTF
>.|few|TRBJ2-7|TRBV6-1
TGTGCCAGCAGCGAAGCGGAGGGGTCGGTATACGAGCAGTACTTC
CASSEAEGSVYEQYF
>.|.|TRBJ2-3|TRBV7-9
TGTGCCAGCAGCTTAGATGCTGCGGGGGCCCCCACAGATACGCAGTATTTT
CASSLDAAGAPTDTQYF
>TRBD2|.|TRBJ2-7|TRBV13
TGTGCCAGCAGCCCCCAGACTAGCCCCGAGCAGTACTTC
CASSPQTSPEQYF
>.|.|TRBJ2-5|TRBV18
TGTGCCAGCTCACCAGGAGTCCAAGAGACCCAGTACTTC
CASSPGVQETQYF
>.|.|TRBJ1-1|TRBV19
TGTGCCAGTCGTAAGCAGGGGAACACTGAAGCTTTCTTT
CASRKQGNTEAFF